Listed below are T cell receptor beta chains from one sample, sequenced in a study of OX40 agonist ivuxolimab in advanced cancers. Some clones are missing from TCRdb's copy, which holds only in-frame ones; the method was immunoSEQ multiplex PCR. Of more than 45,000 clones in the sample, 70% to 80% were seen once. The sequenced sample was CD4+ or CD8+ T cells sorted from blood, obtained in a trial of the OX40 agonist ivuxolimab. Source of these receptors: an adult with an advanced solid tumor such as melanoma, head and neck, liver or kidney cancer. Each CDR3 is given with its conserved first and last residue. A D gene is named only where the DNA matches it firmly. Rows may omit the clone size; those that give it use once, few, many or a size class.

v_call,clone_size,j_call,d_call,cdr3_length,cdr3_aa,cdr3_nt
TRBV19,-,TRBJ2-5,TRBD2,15,CASSIEGLVQETQYF,TGTGCCAGTAGTATCGAAGGACTAGTGCAAGAGACCCAGTACTTC
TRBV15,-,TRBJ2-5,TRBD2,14,CATSGRGSGETQYF,TGTGCCACCAGCGGGAGGGGTTCCGGAGAGACCCAGTACTTC
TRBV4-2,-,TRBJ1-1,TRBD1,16,CASSQDREVGDTEAFF,TGTGCCAGCAGCCAGGACAGGGAAGTTGGTGACACTGAAGCTTTCTTT
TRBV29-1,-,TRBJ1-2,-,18,CSVEEIRRPNNTNYGYTF,TGCAGCGTTGAAGAGATAAGGCGCCCTAATAATACTAACTATGGCTACACCTTC
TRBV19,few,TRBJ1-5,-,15,CASSLNREDNQPQHF,TGTGCCAGTAGTTTGAACCGGGAGGACAATCAGCCCCAGCATTTT
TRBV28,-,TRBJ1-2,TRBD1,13,CASSRQGFYGYTF,TGTGCCAGCAGTCGACAGGGATTTTATGGCTACACCTTC
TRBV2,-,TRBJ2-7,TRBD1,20,CASSGSKATGQGANFYEQYF,TGTGCCAGCAGTGGATCGAAGGCAACCGGACAGGGGGCGAATTTCTACGAGCAGTACTTC
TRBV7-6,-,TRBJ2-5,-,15,CASSLAYTPQETQYF,TGTGCCAGCAGCTTAGCGTATACTCCTCAAGAGACCCAGTACTTC
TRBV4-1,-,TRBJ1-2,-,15,CASSQVGGKSYGYTF,TGCGCCAGCAGCCAAGTCGGGGGGAAGTCTTATGGCTACACCTTC
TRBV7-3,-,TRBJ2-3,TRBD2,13,CASGTGGGNTQYF,TGTGCCAGCGGGACCGGGGGGGGTAATACGCAGTATTTT
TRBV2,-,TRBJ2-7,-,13,CASRLTESYEQYF,TGTGCCAGCAGGCTGACAGAGAGTTACGAGCAGTACTTC
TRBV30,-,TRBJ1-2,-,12,CAWRQGGRTTYF,TGTGCCTGGAGACAGGGTGGACGGACCACTTATTTC
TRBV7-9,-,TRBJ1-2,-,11,CASNVGEGYTF,TGTGCCAGCAACGTCGGCGAAGGCTACACCTTC
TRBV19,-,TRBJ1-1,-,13,CASSMGSGGAAFF,TGTGCCAGTAGTATGGGTAGTGGAGGCGCAGCTTTCTTT
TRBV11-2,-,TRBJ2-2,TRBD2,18,CASSLNPSAGGDTGELFF,TGTGCCAGCAGCTTAAATCCCTCAGCCGGGGGGGACACCGGGGAGCTGTTTTTT
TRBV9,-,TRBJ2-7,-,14,CASSVGQAAYEQYF,TGTGCCAGCAGCGTAGGGCAGGCCGCCTACGAGCAGTACTTC
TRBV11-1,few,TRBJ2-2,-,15,CASSLAGQRTGELFF,TGTGCCAGCAGCTTGGCAGGGCAGCGCACCGGGGAGCTGTTTTTT
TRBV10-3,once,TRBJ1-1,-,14,CAISDWGRSTEAFF,TGTGCCATCAGTGATTGGGGACGGAGCACTGAAGCTTTCTTT
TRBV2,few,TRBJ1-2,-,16,CASSEQGANNNYGYTF,TGTGCCAGCAGTGAACAGGGAGCCAATAATAACTATGGCTACACCTTC
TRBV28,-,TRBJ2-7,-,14,CASSPSYYLLEQYF,TGTGCCAGCAGCCCCTCCTATTACCTTCTAGAGCAGTACTTC
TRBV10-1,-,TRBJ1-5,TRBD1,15,CASGGTEAYNQPQHF,TGCGCCAGCGGGGGGACAGAAGCGTATAATCAGCCCCAGCATTTT
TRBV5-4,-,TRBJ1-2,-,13,CASSPVRDYGYTF,TGTGCCAGCAGCCCGGTGAGGGATTATGGCTACACCTTC
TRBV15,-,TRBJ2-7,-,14,CATSSDPWGYEQYF,TGTGCCACCAGCAGCGACCCTTGGGGCTACGAGCAGTACTTC
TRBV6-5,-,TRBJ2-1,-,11,CASGHNNEQFF,TGTGCCTCCGGGCATAACAATGAGCAGTTCTTC
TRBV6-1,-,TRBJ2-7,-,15,CASSEAMNVPYEQYF,TGTGCCAGCAGTGAAGCAATGAATGTCCCCTACGAGCAGTACTTC
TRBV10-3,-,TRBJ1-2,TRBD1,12,CAIDRGNYGYTF,TGTGCCATCGACAGGGGGAACTATGGCTACACCTTC
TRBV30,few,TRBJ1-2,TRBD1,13,CARSGTENYGYTF,TGTGCCAGGTCCGGGACAGAGAACTATGGCTACACCTTC
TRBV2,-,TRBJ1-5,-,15,CASSLRATLNQPQHF,TGTGCCAGCAGTCTCCGGGCCACACTCAATCAGCCCCAGCATTTT
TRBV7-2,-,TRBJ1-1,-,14,CASSPSTGGTEAFF,TGTGCCAGCAGCCCAAGTACTGGGGGCACTGAAGCTTTCTTT
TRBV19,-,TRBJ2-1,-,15,CASSKGAAFYNEQFF,TGTGCCAGTAGTAAAGGGGCCGCTTTCTACAATGAGCAGTTCTTC
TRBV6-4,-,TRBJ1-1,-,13,CASSVWEGTEAFF,TGTGCCAGCAGTGTATGGGAGGGCACTGAAGCTTTCTTT
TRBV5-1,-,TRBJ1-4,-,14,CASSTGGNGEKLFF,TGCGCCAGCAGCACGGGGGGCAATGGTGAAAAACTGTTTTTT
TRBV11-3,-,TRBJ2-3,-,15,CASSLEQRPQDTQYF,TGTGCCAGCAGCTTAGAACAGCGGCCTCAAGATACGCAGTATTTT
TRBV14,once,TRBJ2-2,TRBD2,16,CASSRRLAEHTGELFF,TGTGCCAGCAGCCGACGACTAGCGGAGCACACTGGGGAGCTGTTTTTT
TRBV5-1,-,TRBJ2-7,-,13,CASRNDGGYEQYF,TGCGCCAGCAGGAACGACGGGGGCTACGAGCAGTACTTC
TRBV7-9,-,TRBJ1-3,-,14,CASSRGQWEDTIYF,TGTGCCAGCAGTCGAGGACAGTGGGAAGACACCATATATTTT
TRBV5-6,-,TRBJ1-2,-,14,CASRRQRGDYGYTF,TGTGCCAGCAGGAGACAGAGGGGGGACTATGGCTACACCTTC
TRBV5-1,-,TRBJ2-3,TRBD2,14,CASSQRGATDTQYF,TGCGCCAGCAGCCAGCGGGGGGCCACAGATACGCAGTATTTT
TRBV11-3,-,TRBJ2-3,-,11,CASSSGDTQYF,TGTGCCAGCAGCTCTGGGGATACGCAGTATTTT
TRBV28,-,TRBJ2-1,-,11,CASGGPDEQFF,TGTGCCAGCGGAGGGCCGGATGAGCAGTTCTTC
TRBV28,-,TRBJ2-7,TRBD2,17,CASSPLWGGTSGYEQYF,TGTGCCAGCAGTCCACTCTGGGGGGGGACTAGCGGCTACGAGCAGTACTTC
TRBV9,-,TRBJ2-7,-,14,CASSVDSVGVRQYF,TGTGCCAGCAGCGTAGACTCGGTGGGGGTTAGGCAGTACTTC
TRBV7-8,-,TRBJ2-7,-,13,CASSLDRSYEQYF,TGTGCCAGCAGCTTAGACCGGAGCTACGAGCAGTACTTC
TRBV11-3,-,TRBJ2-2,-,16,CASSQPMAANTGELFF,TGTGCCAGCAGTCAACCCATGGCCGCGAACACCGGGGAGCTGTTTTTT
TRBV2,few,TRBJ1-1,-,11,CASKGDVEAFF,TGTGCCAGCAAGGGGGATGTTGAAGCTTTCTTT
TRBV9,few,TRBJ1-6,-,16,CASTRYEGSDNSPLHF,TGTGCCAGCACCCGCTATGAAGGTAGTGATAATTCACCCCTCCACTTT
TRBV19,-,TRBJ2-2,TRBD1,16,CASSRGTGGFTGELFF,TGTGCCAGTAGCCGTGGGACAGGGGGTTTCACCGGGGAGCTGTTTTTT
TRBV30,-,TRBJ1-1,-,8,CAWEEAFF,TGTGCCTGGGAAGAAGCTTTCTTT
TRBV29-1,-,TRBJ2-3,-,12,CSDGGGRDTQYF,TGCAGCGACGGTGGGGGGAGAGATACGCAGTATTTT
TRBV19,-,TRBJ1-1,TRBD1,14,CASRTGGTNTEAFF,TGTGCCAGTAGGACAGGGGGTACGAACACTGAAGCTTTCTTT
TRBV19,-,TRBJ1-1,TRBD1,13,CASSMGQGAEAFF,TGTGCCAGTAGTATGGGACAGGGGGCTGAAGCTTTCTTT
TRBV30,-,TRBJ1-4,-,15,CAWSTGNAGYEKLFF,TGTGCCTGGAGTACCGGGAATGCGGGGTATGAAAAACTGTTTTTT
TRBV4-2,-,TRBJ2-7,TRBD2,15,CASSQLAEGSYEQYF,TGTGCCAGCAGCCAACTAGCGGAAGGCTCCTACGAGCAGTACTTC
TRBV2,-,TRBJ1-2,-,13,CASKENQGYGYTF,TGTGCCAGCAAAGAGAACCAGGGGTATGGCTACACCTTC
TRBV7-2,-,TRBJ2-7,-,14,CASSLGRGNYEQYF,TGTGCCAGCAGCTTGGGACGGGGGAACTACGAGCAGTACTTC
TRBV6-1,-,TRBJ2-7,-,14,CASSSWDKPYEQYF,TGTGCCAGCAGTTCATGGGACAAACCCTACGAGCAGTACTTC
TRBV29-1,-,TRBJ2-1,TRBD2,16,CSTQGLAGGVVNEQFF,TGCAGCACCCAAGGACTAGCGGGAGGTGTGGTCAATGAGCAGTTCTTC
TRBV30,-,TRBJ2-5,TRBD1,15,CAWSVFLGTGETQYF,TGTGCCTGGAGTGTTTTTTTGGGGACAGGGGAGACCCAGTACTTC
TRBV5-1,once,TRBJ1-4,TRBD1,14,CASSPGTGGEKLFF,TGCGCCAGCAGCCCCGGGACAGGGGGGGAAAAACTGTTTTTT
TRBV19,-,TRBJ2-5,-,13,CASSTTSQETQYF,TGTGCCAGTAGTACGACGTCCCAAGAGACCCAGTACTTC